Reported below is one TCR beta chain. As yet, its antigen is unknown. Produced via immunoSEQ multiplex PCR; TCRdb's table is partial and in-frame only. The top ten hold 3.9% of the sample, which has roughly 50,000 clones, roughly 85% seen once. V shed 6 bases, J shed 11 bases, and the junction held 11 bases outside the gene matches. CDR3 length: 14 amino acids. The germline CDR1 and CDR2 sequences are KGHSH and LQKENI. This record comes from a study of T cell responses to AZD1222 COVID-19 vaccine. Broader study findings: Donors, mostly white British, included more females; clonal diversity was possibly underestimated. The study identified only six AZD1222 recipients as seropositive at baseline. It was only after the peak T cell response that any repertoires were sampled.

The receptor was derived from an adult in good health. Sequences were derived from peripheral blood, sampled on day 0 of AZD1222 vaccination. J is TRBJ1-5 and V is TRBV18; 9 bases match TRBD1. Here the CDR3 reads CASSPGTGMATQHF. The CDR3, as DNA: TGTGCCAGCTCTCCAGGGACAGGGATGGCGACCCAGCATTTT.